Each of the 28 T cell receptor beta chains below was sequenced from the same sample in a study of human T cells and chemical hapten exposure (dated by TCRdb to the early 2020s). The sample's time point label, decoded: patch test 3, about 24 weeks after DPC sensitization. The treatment or condition label, as the study defines it: therapeutic diphenylcyclopropenone sensitization with weekly scalp DPC. Libraries were prepared through RACE. TCRdb records NextSeq 500 as the sequencer. TCRdb reanalyzed the raw reads on its own, using fastp at Q25 for trimming and MiXCR for clone calling, and kept in-frame beta chains. CDR3 protein duplicates are merged, each entry listing the most common genes and DNA. This sample is represented by about 120,000 distinct CDR3 sequences; 10% to 12% of them were singletons. Jointly, the top ten make up over 2% of the sample. Here the sequenced sample was whole blood, taken in connection with sensitization to the hapten diphenylcyclopropenone (DPC). The receptors originated from a woman aged 50 to 65 with alopecia areata. Some clones in this sample may be carry-over from other donors' samples.

CDR3 sequence reads: CASSRVGQETQYF. The CDR3 DNA sequence: TGTGCCAGCAGTCGCGTCGGGCAAGAGACCCAGTACTTC. The V and J genes are TRBV2 and TRBJ2-5, with D hard to call. V gave up 5 bases and J gave up 2 bases, with 9 bases separating them. CDR1 is SNHLY, CDR2 FYNNEI, per germline. The CDR3 consists of 13 residues.

V and J are TRBV4-2 and TRBJ2-1, with TRBD1 identical over 7 bases. J was trimmed by 3 bases and V by 0 bases; bases with no gene match: 5. Germline assignment: CDR1 LGHNA and CDR2 YNFKEQ. The CDR3 covers 16 residues. CDR3 sequence reads: CASSQDNRGIYNEQFF. The DNA of the CDR3 is TGTGCCAGCAGCCAAGATAACAGGGGTATCTACAATGAGCAGTTCTTC.

This clonotype has only a few counts. J is TRBJ1-4 and V is TRBV12-3 or TRBV12-4; D may be TRBD1 (5 bases). The CDR3 length is 13 residues. Trimming removed 6 bases from V and 4 bases from J, with 9 bases in between. The CDR3 DNA reads TGTGCCAGCAGAGGGCAGGGTAATGAAAAACTGTTTTTT. This encodes CASRGQGNEKLFF.

This clonotype came up a few times. The gene calls are TRBV9 and TRBJ2-7; 13 nucleotides align to TRBD2. The CDR3 is 19 amino acids. Germline assignment: CDR1 SGDLS and CDR2 YYNGEE. V shed 2 bases, J shed 6 bases, and the junction held 17 bases outside the gene matches. The CDR3 reads CASSVRMGLAGSPFTEQYF. In DNA, the CDR3 is TGTGCCAGCAGCGTTAGAATGGGACTAGCGGGGTCCCCCTTCACCGAGCAGTACTTC.

There are a few counts of this clonotype. The chain carries TRBV29-1 and TRBJ1-5, with 7 bases matching TRBD1. The CDR3 extends over 14 amino acids. Per the germline V gene, CDR1 is SQVTM and CDR2 is ANQGSEA. V dropped 5 bases and J dropped 4; count of bases not matched to a gene: 8. CDR3 DNA: TGCAGCGTTTCCGGGACAGAAGTAAATCAGCCCCAGCATTTT. Translating it yields CSVSGTEVNQPQHF.

V gene TRBV9 combines with J gene TRBJ2-2; unclear D gene. The CDR3 spans 17 residues. Germline CDR1 SGDLS, CDR2 YYNGEE. Trimming removed 0 bases at V and 0 bases at J, with 12 bases between. CDR3 nucleotide sequence: TGTGCCAGCAGCGTAGGCGAACGGTCGGCGAACACCGGGGAGCTGTTTTTT. Translation gives CASSVGERSANTGELFF.

In its sample, this clonotype was seen a few times. Mismatch with germline at one junction end may stem from a read error. The chain recombines TRBV20-1 with TRBJ2-7, with D perhaps TRBD1 (5 bases). Germline lookup yields CDR1 DFQATT and CDR2 SNEGSKA (reference sequence). This CDR3 has 11 residues. CDR3 coding DNA: TGCAGTGCTATTTTGGCAGGGCAGCTGAGCTTC. This gives the protein CSAILAGQLSF.

This chain connects TRBV2 to TRBJ1-4; maybe TRBD1 (6 bases). The CDR3 loop spans 12 amino acids. Germline V gives CDR1 SNHLY, CDR2 FYNNEI. The V end lost 6 bases, the J end lost 8 bases, and 10 bases lay between the germline ends. DNA for the CDR3: TGTGCCAGCAGGGGACAAAAGGAAAAACTGTTTTTT. It yields the protein CASRGQKEKLFF.

This clonotype was seen many times. The CDR3 DNA reads as TGTGCCAGCAGCTTAGAGCTTCTCCCCTACAATGAGCAGTTCTTC. This encodes CASSLELLPYNEQFF. V gene TRBV7-9 combines with J gene TRBJ2-1, with D hard to call. Germline V gene data show CDR1 as SEHNR and CDR2 as FQNEAQ (reference sequence). CDR3 length: 15 residues. Trimming pared 1 base from V and 2 bases from J, leaving 9 bases between.

This clonotype was counted between two and nine times. V gene TRBV5-1 combines with J gene TRBJ1-5; 10 bases are shared with TRBD1. The CDR3 contains 15 residues. Germline trimming cut 0 bases from V and 6 bases from J; bases unmatched to any gene: 3. In germline, CDR1 is SGHRS, CDR2 YFSETQ. The CDR3 here is CASSLGQGAGQPQHF. The DNA for the CDR3 is TGCGCCAGCAGCTTGGGACAGGGGGCAGGTCAGCCCCAGCATTTT.

The V gene is TRBV29-1, the J gene TRBJ2-3; the match to TRBD1 covers 8 bases. Trimming at V came to 3 bases and at J to 4 bases, leaving 3 bases not matched to a gene. CDR1 is SQVTM, CDR2 ANQGSEA, per germline. CDR3 length: 13 residues. CDR3 nucleotides: TGCAGCGTTGATGTGACAGGGGCAGATACGCAGTATTTT. Protein product: CSVDVTGADTQYF.

This clonotype was seen only a few times. This chain uses TRBV6-2 or TRBV6-3 with TRBJ2-3, with 9 nucleotides matching TRBD2. Losses at the gene ends were 5 bases for V and 4 bases for J; bases not matched to a gene: 4. CDR3 length: 14 amino acids. Germline CDR1 reads MNHEY; CDR2 reads SVGEGT. CDR3 sequence reads: CASSPSGVSDTQYF. DNA for the CDR3: TGTGCCAGCAGTCCTAGCGGGGTCTCAGATACGCAGTATTTT.

This clonotype was seen more than once but under ten times. V gene TRBV4-3 combines with J gene TRBJ2-7; D may be TRBD2 (6 bases). V was pared by 0 bases and J by 3 bases, with 15 bases between. Germline V CDR1 and CDR2: LGHNA, YSLEER. This CDR3 region has 16 residues. The CDR3 bases are TGCGCCAGCAGCCAAGATTCCGGGCTAGCGATCTACGAGCAGTACTTC. Translating it yields CASSQDSGLAIYEQYF.

This clonotype was seen a few times. This chain connects TRBV3-1 to TRBJ1-1; TRBD1 might be the D (5 bases). The CDR3 is made up of 14 amino acids. Trimming stripped 5 bases from V and 5 bases from J, with 15 bases between. The germline V gene has CDR1 LGHDT and CDR2 YNNKEL (reference sequence). The CDR3 DNA reads TGTGCCAGCAGCTACCTTCAGGGCAGGACTGAAGCTTTCTTT. It specifies CASSYLQGRTEAFF.

This clonotype was seen ten or more times. The chain couples TRBV5-4 to TRBJ2-7, with D uncertain. V was pared by 2 bases and J by 6 bases, with 12 bases between. Germline assignment: CDR1 SGHNT and CDR2 YYREEE (reference sequence). This CDR3 contains 13 residues. The CDR3 sequence is CASSLDRPGEQYF. The CDR3 nucleotides are TGTGCCAGCAGCTTAGATCGTCCGGGCGAGCAGTACTTC.

The rearrangement joins TRBV6-2 or TRBV6-3 to TRBJ2-5; 7 bases are a match to TRBD1. Per the germline V gene, CDR1 is MNHEY and CDR2 is SVGEGT. Trimming cost V 6 bases and J 0 bases; bases outside gene matches: 4. The CDR3 is 14 residues long. CDR3 loop: CASRLDRDQETQYF. The CDR3 nucleotides are TGTGCCAGCAGACTAGACAGGGACCAAGAGACCCAGTACTTC.

This clonotype was seen only a few times. The rearrangement joins TRBV6-5 to TRBJ2-3, with D unresolved. V was cut by 2 bases and J by 10 bases, with 13 bases left in between. This CDR3 is built from 13 residues. Germline values: CDR1 MNHEY, CDR2 SVGAGI. The CDR3 loop reads CASSYGCSSPQYF. The CDR3 bases are TGTGCCAGCAGTTACGGGTGTAGCTCTCCGCAGTATTTT.

This clonotype has a handful of counts. This chain links TRBV12-3 or TRBV12-4 with TRBJ1-2; tentatively, D is TRBD1 (5 bases). This CDR3 region has 13 residues. V lost 5 bases and J lost 2, with 9 bases in between. The CDR3 nucleotides are TGTGCCAGCAGTATAGGGGTAAACTATGGCTACACCTTC. It yields the protein CASSIGVNYGYTF.

The table lists this clonotype with a few counts. J is TRBJ2-7 and V is TRBV27, with D tentatively TRBD1 (6 bases). V was pared by 3 bases and J by 9 bases, with 21 bases between. In germline, CDR1 is MNHEY, CDR2 SMNVEV (reference sequence). CDR3 length: 15 amino acids. Here the CDR3 DNA reads TGTGCCAGCAGTTTTGGGGCCCTACAGGGAGCTGGGCAGTACTTC. This sequence encodes CASSFGALQGAGQYF.

This clonotype has more than one count but fewer than ten. The rearrangement links TRBV5-6 to TRBJ2-1; D possibly corresponds to TRBD1 (6 bases). V dropped 2 bases and J dropped 8 bases, with 14 bases sitting between them. The CDR3 covers 14 residues. Germline CDR1 and CDR2: SGHDT and YYEEEE. The CDR3 loop is CASSFSYRDHEQFF. CDR3 coding DNA: TGTGCCAGCAGCTTTTCGTACAGGGACCATGAGCAGTTCTTC.

V and J are TRBV6-5 and TRBJ2-3, with 8 bases aligning to TRBD1. Per the germline V gene, CDR1 is MNHEY and CDR2 is SVGAGI. The CDR3 totals 15 residues. The V segment lost 4 bases and the J segment 5 bases; nucleotides outside the gene matches: 8. The CDR3 nucleotides read TGTGCCAGCAGTTTCGACAGGGGAAGTATAGATACGCAGTATTTT. Its translation is CASSFDRGSIDTQYF.

This clonotype was seen ten or more times. The V gene is TRBV5-1, the J gene TRBJ2-5; 7 nucleotides agree with TRBD1. The germline gives CDR1 SGHRS, CDR2 YFSETQ. V lost 2 bases and J lost 1; bases outside the gene matches: 2. This CDR3 comprises 14 residues. CDR3 region: CASSFGQVQETQYF. The CDR3 nucleotides are TGCGCCAGCAGCTTCGGACAGGTCCAAGAGACCCAGTACTTC. Combining the CDR3 with reference TRBV5-1 and TRBJ2-5 gives the whole variable domain KAGVTQTPRYLIKTRGQQVTLSCSPISGHRSVSWYQQTPGQGLQFLFEYFSETQRNKGNFPGRFSGRQFSNSRSEMNVSTLELGDSALYLCASSFGQVQETQYFGPGTRLLVL.

Many counts were recorded for this clonotype. This chain connects TRBV7-2 to TRBJ2-2; 10 bases agree with TRBD2. The CDR3 is made up of 16 amino acids. From germline, CDR1 is SGHTA and CDR2 FQGNSA. V was clipped by 5 bases and J by 2 bases; unmatched bases: 5. CDR3 sequence: CASSPRTSGNTGELFF. CDR3 DNA: TGTGCCAGCAGCCCGAGGACTAGCGGTAACACCGGGGAGCTGTTTTTT.

This clonotype appeared a few times. This chain connects TRBV18 to TRBJ1-1; the match to TRBD1 covers 7 bases. The CDR3 loop spans 12 amino acids. Germline V CDR1 and CDR2: KGHSH, LQKENI. Unmatched junction bases numbered 4, after V lost 6 bases and J lost 6 bases. The CDR3 coding sequence is TGTGCCAGCTCTACAGGGGTGGCTGAAGCTTTCTTT. Its protein is CASSTGVAEAFF.

The CDR3 loop is CASTDGGSGYTF. In DNA form, the CDR3 reads TGTGCCAGCACCGACGGGGGGTCAGGCTACACCTTC. The V and J genes are TRBV7-3 and TRBJ1-2; D might be TRBD1 (5 bases). The germline V gene encodes CDR1 SGHTA and CDR2 FQGTGA. The CDR3 consists of 12 residues. V lost 7 bases to trimming and J lost 8 bases, with 14 bases between them. Complete variable domain (other parts from reference TRBV7-3 and TRBJ1-2): GAGVSQTPSNKVTEKGKYVELRCDPISGHTALYWYRQSLGQGPEFLIYFQGTGAADDSGLPNDRFFAVRPEGSVSTLKIQRTERGDSAVYLCASTDGGSGYTFGSGTRLTVV.

This clonotype has only a few counts. The rearrangement uses TRBV30 and TRBJ1-1; TRBD1 might be the D (6 bases). Germline CDR1 reads GTSNPN; CDR2 reads SVGIG (reference sequence). Trimming took 5 bases from V and 4 from J, leaving 17 bases between them. CDR3 size: 14 residues. The CDR3: CAWAKAGGATEAFF. The CDR3, as DNA: TGTGCCTGGGCAAAGGCGGGGGGGGCCACTGAAGCTTTCTTT.

The gene calls are TRBV7-2 and TRBJ1-1; no reliable D call. V lost 0 bases and J lost 2, with 7 bases in between. CDR3 size: 14 residues. Per germline, CDR1 SGHTA and CDR2 FQGNSA. In DNA form, the CDR3 reads TGTGCCAGCAGCTTAGCAGGGAGTAACACTGAAGCTTTCTTT. It specifies CASSLAGSNTEAFF. The full variable domain, with the rest looked up from reference TRBV7-2 and TRBJ1-1, is GAGVSQSPSNKVTEKGKDVELRCDPISGHTALYWYRQSLGQGLEFLIYFQGNSAPDKSGLPSDRFSAERTGGSVSTLTIQRTQQEDSAVYLCASSLAGSNTEAFFGQGTRLTVV.

This clonotype was picked up a small number of times. The chain joins TRBV27 to TRBJ1-5, with TRBD1 identical over 8 bases. Germline CDR1 and CDR2: MNHEY and SMNVEV (reference sequence). The V segment lost 6 bases and the J segment 6 bases; nucleotides outside the gene matches: 4. CDR3 length equals 13 residues. The CDR3 sequence: CASRQDRAQPQHF. The CDR3 DNA reads as TGTGCCAGCAGACAGGACAGGGCTCAGCCCCAGCATTTT.